This T cell receptor (beta chain) appears in the sequencing data of a study of PD-1 blockade in classical Hodgkin lymphoma (TCRdb year 2020). Regarding the complete study: Nivolumab dosing was 3 mg/kg intravenously every 2 weeks, continuing until either disease progression or unacceptable toxicity. The study used CyTOF and TCR beta sequencing to define a peripheral blood immune signature of response to PD-1 blockade in classical Hodgkin lymphoma.

Read against the paper, the sample's time point label means: cycle 2 day 1 (C2D1) of nivolumab. Every trial patient had relapsed after autologous stem cell transplantation, and cohorts A, B and C differed in prior brentuximab vedotin exposure. The trial cohort included 55 to 65 patients with relapsed/refractory classical Hodgkin lymphoma, and each patient had a best overall response of complete response, partial response or progressive disease. Trial patients were treated with single-agent nivolumab in the multi-cohort phase II CheckMate 205 trial. An independent review committee assessed best overall response using the 2007 International Working Group response criteria. Trial PBMCs were collected just before the start of nivolumab (C1D1) and during therapy at cycle 2 day 1 and cycle 4 day 1. Peripheral blood was collected in 8 mL Vacutainer Cell Preparation Tubes, from which PBMCs were isolated by centrifugation and then cryopreserved.

The Qiagen DNeasy kit was used to extract genomic DNA from unsorted PBMCs and from the negatively selected CD4+ and CD8+ fractions. Amplification of TCR beta CDR3 regions was done by immunoSEQ multiplex PCR with primers that anneal to V and J segments. A synthetic immune receptor repertoire was used to minimize amplification bias, and any residual bias was removed computationally once sequencing was done. In the authors' own workflow: Custom Python scripts were used to quantify repertoire diversity as the Shannon entropy index. Unsorted, CD4+ and CD8+ repertoires were analyzed separately, except for combined analyses in which CD4+ and CD8+ sequences were merged in silico. A clone was considered expanded if an increase in frequency of at least 2-fold after treatment relative to C1D1 was found, and a pseudocount of 0.5 was applied to clones undetected at baseline. Singleton clones were defined as clones with 0 or 1 copy at C1D1, and non-singleton clones were defined as clones with 2 or more copies. Clones expanded in unsorted samples were labelled as CD4+, CD8+ or unknown by matching protein sequences in sorted samples from the same patient. Wilcoxon tests on paired samples were used to test diversity changes from C1D1 to C4D1. TCRdb's version of the immuneACCESS table is confined to in-frame rearrangements and falls short of the full clone set. An unresolved V gene accounts for under half of the shortfall where checked; the remainder is of unknown origin. From that table come the V and J calls and clone size; the DNA was used to work out D and trimming. This sample lists approximately 79,000 clones; over 90% were detected once. The ten largest clones capture 2.6% of the sample.

Findings and caveats that apply to the study as a whole: Baseline TCR diversity was reported as lower in newly diagnosed patients than in healthy donors, and lower still in relapsed/refractory patients. Only a single clinical trial cohort was studied, and what caused the repertoire differences, possibly disease activity or prior therapy, remained undefined. Baseline diversity similar to that of newly diagnosed patients was observed in trial patients achieving complete response, whereas significantly lower diversity was observed in partial responders and progressors. By C4D1, a significant rise was seen in CD4+ TCR diversity but not in CD8+ TCR diversity (p=0.0027 vs p=0.16), and the rise was most apparent among complete responders (p=0.02). Lower diversity was observed in patients in whom nivolumab was started less than 1 year after ASCT, and these patients were excluded from later analyses so that confounding by immune reconstitution would be avoided.

The CDR3 measures 19 amino acids from cysteine to phenylalanine. Only the CDR3 DNA is retained, 57 bases long and in frame from the first base. Trimming removed 0 bases from V and 2 bases from J; the gene matches leave 11 bases unexplained. Via the germline V gene (reference sequence), CDR1 is PRHDT and CDR2 FYEKMQ. To note about this clone: This receptor's antigen is unknown. No base quality values were provided; no much bigger clone lies one nucleotide off.

The TCR comes from a human donor with classical Hodgkin lymphoma. This sample comprised peripheral blood mononuclear cells (PBMCs), obtained before the second cycle of nivolumab. The sequence links TRBV13 to TRBJ2-1, and 9 bases in between align with TRBD2. The CDR3 in this case is CASSLGRGLAGAAYNEQFF. The nucleotides read TGTGCCAGCAGCTTAGGCAGGGGGTTAGCGGGAGCCGCCTACAATGAGCAGTTCTTC.